This TCR beta chain emerged from a study of T cell responses to AZD1222 COVID-19 vaccine. The wider study: Pooled in the analysis were second doses at about 4 or about 12 weeks. Study-level results: In all cases, repertoires were sampled only after the peak T cell response. A reported finding is that nearly half of spike-specific TCRs target unmutated variant regions. Clonal diversity was possibly underestimated; the donors were predominantly white British and more often female.

This clone came up once. Its cognate antigen is unknown. Generated by immunoSEQ multiplex PCR, the TCRdb table keeps only in-frame clones and is missing some. In the table there are 110,000 to 150,000 clones, 75% to 90% of which are singletons. The CDR3 has 14 amino acids. Per germline, CDR1 MNHEY and CDR2 SVGAGI. V lost 5 bases and J 2 bases, leaving 13 bases between the germline ends. This clonotype was sampled from an adult in good health. The V and J genes are TRBV6-5 and TRBJ2-7; D might be TRBD1 (6 bases). The starting material was peripheral blood, obtained on day 0 of AZD1222 vaccination. In nucleotides, the CDR3 is TGTGCCAGCAGTATTTCAGGGGTAACCTACGAGCAGTACTTC. It encodes CASSISGVTYEQYF.